This TCR beta chain derives from a study of response to subunit inactivated influenza vaccine. Study-wide points: The authors offered the suggestion that each seasonal influenza vaccination recruits few new T cells.

Trimming stripped 0 bases from V and 4 bases from J, with 12 bases between. This CDR3 is built from 15 residues. The germline CDR1 and CDR2 sequences are MNHEY and SVGAGI. There are a few counts of this clonotype. Its antigen is still unknown. TCRdb reanalysed the RT-PCR reads using MiXCR and keeps one entry per CDR3 protein. The table lists about 650,000 distinct CDR3 sequences, roughly 14% of them singletons. The J gene is TRBJ1-2, the V gene TRBV6-5; TRBD1 is a possible D gene (5 bases). The material sequenced was PBMCs from blood, taken roughly 13 days after vaccination. The sequence came from a man in his fifties or sixties who received an inactivated influenza vaccine. CDR3 DNA sequence: TGTGCCAGCAGTTACTCGCGCGTGGGGGGCTATGGCTACACCTTC. Protein sequence: CASSYSRVGGYGYTF.